The 21 T cell receptor beta chains below all came from one sample that was sequenced in a study of tumor-infiltrating lymphocytes in oesophageal squamous cell carcinoma. TCRdb recomputed calls from the PCR reads with MiXCR, one row per CDR3 protein. The data show around 12,000 distinct CDR3 sequences, with 45% to 55% seen just once and around 14% held by the top ten. The sample consisted of normal esophageal tissue next to the tumor. All receptors come from a male donor with esophageal squamous cell carcinoma.

CDR3 sequence: CASSLAGRTYEQYF. The CDR3 nucleotides are TGTGCCAGCAGCTTAGCAGGGAGGACCTACGAGCAGTACTTC. This chain links TRBV7-2 with TRBJ2-1; maybe TRBD2 (6 bases). TRBJ2-7 explains the end of the DNA better; the J call may be wrong. In germline, CDR1 is SGHTA, CDR2 FQGNSA. The CDR3 has 14 amino acids.

In its sample, this clonotype was seen many times. This clone may be a read error of a much larger clone one base away. The chain couples TRBV28 to TRBJ2-5; tentative D call: TRBD2 (5 bases). The germline V gene has CDR1 MDHEN and CDR2 SYDVKM. The V gene lost 4 bases and the J gene lost 11 bases, with 23 bases spanning the gap. This CDR3 contains 15 residues. CDR3 sequence reads: CASSSIPPASWEQYF. Here the CDR3 DNA reads TGTGCCAGCAGTTCTATCCCCCCAGCATCCTGGGAGCAGTACTTC.

This clonotype was counted many times. This sequence joins TRBV6-2 or TRBV6-3 and TRBJ1-2, with unresolved D. V dropped 5 bases and J dropped 8 bases, with 15 bases sitting between them. Germline CDR1 is MNHEY and CDR2 is SVGEGT. The CDR3 has 13 amino acids. The CDR3 reads CASSGSVASGYTF. The CDR3 region has the DNA TGTGCCAGCAGTGGTTCGGTCGCTTCAGGCTACACCTTC.

Points on this clonotype: The conserved phenylalanine or tryptophan is not found at the CDR3 terminus, so this likely reflects a read error. The limits of the CDR3 on the DNA are not certain, so only TCRdb's listed CDR3 is given. The CDR3 loop reads CASSPEAGNYEQYFGP. This chain connects TRBV7-3 to TRBJ2-3; TRBD2 is taken as the D call from the table, unchecked against the DNA. The CDR3 contains 16 residues when both ends are counted. Germline V CDR1 and CDR2: SGHTA, FQGTGA.

Sample share makes this clonotype medium-sized. The chain uses TRBV7-9 and TRBJ1-2; D possibly corresponds to TRBD1 (6 bases). CDR3 length equals 15 residues. Germline V CDR1 and CDR2: SEHNR, FQNEAQ (reference sequence). The V end was cut by 5 bases, the J end by 1 base, with 14 bases between. Here the CDR3 DNA reads TGTGCCAGCAGCCGGGGGGCAGGGGATAACTATGGCTACACCTTC. This translates into CASSRGAGDNYGYTF.

By frequency in the sample, this clonotype is medium-sized. The chain links TRBV7-8 to TRBJ2-7; possibly TRBD1 or TRBD2 for D (5 bases each). Looked up from germline, CDR1 is SGHVS and CDR2 is FQNEAQ. This CDR3 is 14 amino acids long. Trimming shortened V by 2 bases and J by 4 bases, and 12 bases separated the two germline ends. DNA of the CDR3: TGTGCCAGCAGCTTAAGGGGACGGGATTACGAGCAGTACTTC. Amino acids: CASSLRGRDYEQYF.

This clonotype was counted between two and nine times. J is TRBJ2-6 and V is TRBV2; D gene ambiguous. The CDR3 length is 18 residues. Trimming took off 2 bases at V and 2 bases at J, with 16 bases between the two ends. Germline CDR1 SNHLY, CDR2 FYNNEI. This chain's CDR3 is CASSEQDSGYTGANVLTF. The CDR3 nucleotides are TGTGCCAGCAGTGAACAGGATTCCGGCTATACTGGGGCCAACGTCCTGACTTTC.

The chain carries TRBV6-1 and TRBJ2-1, with D possibly matching TRBD2 (6 bases). The J call is uncertain, as TRBJ2-7 better fits the DNA end. The length of the CDR3 is 14 residues. Germline V lookup: CDR1 MNHNS, CDR2 SASEGT. CDR3 bases: TGTGCTCTCCGTTCAGCGGGCACGTCCTACGAGCAGTACTTC. This translates into CALRSAGTSYEQYF.

This clonotype was seen a few times. Likely a read error: the CDR3 ends without its conserved phenylalanine or tryptophan. It is unclear where the CDR3 begins or ends on the DNA, so no DNA is shown, and the CDR3 is as TCRdb lists it. The V call is TRBV18, the J call TRBJ2-6; TRBD1, the table's D call, was not compared with the DNA. The CDR3 comprises 15 residues, both ends counted. CDR1 is KGHSH, CDR2 LQKENI, per germline. The CDR3 protein is CASSRRSQETQYFGA.

This clonotype is categorized as medium-sized. The rearrangement links TRBV11-2 to TRBJ2-7; D call uncertain. In germline, CDR1 is SGHAT, CDR2 FQNNGV. Trimming cost V 2 bases and J 3 bases, with 14 bases left between them. The CDR3 loop spans 15 amino acids. The DNA of the CDR3 is TGTGCCAGCAGCTTATTTCGTATTGGTTTCTACGAGCAGTACTTC. Residues: CASSLFRIGFYEQYF.

This clonotype has only a few counts. The rearrangement joins TRBV5-1 to TRBJ2-5, with TRBD2 identical over 13 bases. The DNA end lines up better with TRBJ2-7; the J call may be wrong. The V gene's germline CDR1 is SGHRS and CDR2 YFSETQ. The CDR3 sequence is 17 residues long. CDR3 residues: CASSSKPGLAGNYEQYF. CDR3 nucleotides: TGCGCCAGCAGCTCAAAGCCGGGACTAGCGGGAAACTACGAGCAGTACTTC.

This clonotype is labeled as medium-sized (0.01 to 0.1%). This sequence joins TRBV7-2 and TRBJ1-5; 9 bases match TRBD1. Germline trimming cut 5 bases from V and 4 bases from J; bases unmatched to any gene: 3. Germline V gives CDR1 SGHTA, CDR2 FQGNSA. The length of the CDR3 is 14 residues. CDR3 nucleotide sequence: TGTGCCAGCAGCGTCGACAGGGGGAATCAGCCCCAGCATTTT. Its protein is CASSVDRGNQPQHF.

There are many counts of this clonotype. This chain joins TRBV14 and TRBJ2-1, with 10 bases identical to TRBD2. CDR1 SGHDN and CDR2 FVKESK come from the germline V gene. Losses at the gene ends were 3 bases for V and 4 bases for J; bases not matched to a gene: 6. This CDR3 has 16 residues. The CDR3, as DNA: TGTGCCAGCAGCCATCCACGAGCGGGAGGGTACAATGAGCAGTTCTTC. This encodes CASSHPRAGGYNEQFF.

This chain connects TRBV7-4 to TRBJ2-7, with TRBD2 as a possible D gene (6 bases). The CDR3 has 13 amino acids. Germline CDR1 SGHVT, CDR2 SQSDAQ. V gave up 5 bases and J gave up 7 bases, with 15 bases separating them. CDR3 sequence reads: CASSQGGGNEQYF. The CDR3 DNA reads TGTGCCAGCAGCCAGGGTGGGGGGAATGAGCAGTACTTC.

By its share, this clonotype is medium-sized. Written as DNA, the CDR3 is TGTGCCAGCAGTAATGCAGGGGGCGCTGACTATGGCTACACCTTC. It is translated as CASSNAGGADYGYTF. The rearrangement joins TRBV7-6 to TRBJ1-2, with 8 bases aligning to TRBD1. J lost 3 bases, V lost 6 bases, and 9 bases had no gene match. The length of the CDR3 is 15 residues. Germline CDR1 reads SGHVS; CDR2 reads FNYEAQ.

The chain carries TRBV7-6 and TRBJ2-3, with TRBD2 as a possible D gene (5 bases). The end of the DNA fits TRBJ2-7 better, so the J call may be wrong. Germline lookup yields CDR1 SGHVS and CDR2 FNYEAQ. CDR3 length: 14 residues. The CDR3 DNA is TGTGCCAGCAGCATGATGTCCAGTGGAGGCGAGCAGTACTTC. Its translation is CASSMMSSGGEQYF.

This clonotype appeared a few times. The J gene is TRBJ2-7, the V gene TRBV5-1; D gene unclear. Germline V gives CDR1 SGHRS, CDR2 YFSETQ. Trimming removed 2 bases from V and 0 bases from J, with 9 bases in between. The CDR3 spans 14 residues. The DNA for the CDR3 is TGCGCCAGCAGCTTAATCCCGGACTCCTACGAGCAGTACTTC. This encodes CASSLIPDSYEQYF.

Ten or more counts support this clonotype. The chain couples TRBV28 to TRBJ1-2; a weak D match, TRBD1 (6 bases). The CDR3 runs 13 residues. Germline V gene sequence: CDR1 MDHEN, CDR2 SYDVKM. V shed 4 bases and J shed 4 bases, with 10 bases lying between them. The CDR3 protein is CASSSQGTYGYTF. In nucleotides, the CDR3 is TGTGCCAGCAGTTCGCAGGGGACCTATGGCTACACCTTC.

This clonotype was counted between two and nine times. V is TRBV11-3 and J is TRBJ2-7; possibly TRBD1 for D (5 bases). The J call may be mistaken, given a closer DNA end match to TRBJ2-1. Germline-derived CDR1 and CDR2 are SGHNT and YENEEA. The CDR3 is 13 residues long. The CDR3 DNA reads as TGTGCCAGCAGCAAAACAGGACACAATGAGCAGTTCTTC. Translated, it gives CASSKTGHNEQFF.

In the case of this clonotype: One end of the junction does not line up with germline, which may come from a read error. The rearrangement joins TRBV6-2 or TRBV6-3 to TRBJ2-4, with D possibly TRBD2 on 5 matching bases. This CDR3 has 11 amino acids. Germline CDR1 is MNHEY and CDR2 is SVGEGT. The CDR3: CASSGRERLFF. The CDR3, as DNA: TGTGCCAGCAGTGGCCGGGAAAGGCTGTTCTTC.

V is TRBV5-1 and J is TRBJ2-1; D not resolved. Looked up from germline, CDR1 is SGHRS and CDR2 is YFSETQ. The CDR3 has 13 amino acids. Trimming left V 0 bases short and J 9 bases short, with 10 bases between. CDR3 amino acids: CASSLALAGEQFF. The CDR3 coding sequence is TGCGCCAGCAGCTTGGCCTTAGCTGGTGAGCAGTTCTTC.